The T cell receptor (beta chain) described here comes from a study of CD8+CD57+ T cells in acquired aplastic anemia. The CDR3 has 16 residues. V was shortened by 1 base and J by 1 base, with 11 bases between the two germline ends. Only patients with CD8+CD57+ cell expansion on flow cytometry were chosen for sequencing. Genomic DNA provided the template from which TCR beta VDJ and CDR3 profiles were obtained. TCRdb re-called the reads through MiXCR, storing one row per CDR3 protein. The table shows around 500,000 distinct CDR3 sequences, with more than 25% occurring only once. This clonotype appeared many times.

The source material was sorted CD4+, CD8+, or CD8+CD57+ T cells (not recorded which) from PBMCs. V is TRBV12-3 or TRBV12-4 and J is TRBJ1-5; D gene ambiguous. This TCR came from a human donor with aplastic anemia. CDR3 sequence reads: CASSLGGRASNQPQHF. CDR3 in DNA: TGTGCCAGCAGTTTAGGTGGGAGGGCGAGCAATCAGCCCCAGCATTTT.